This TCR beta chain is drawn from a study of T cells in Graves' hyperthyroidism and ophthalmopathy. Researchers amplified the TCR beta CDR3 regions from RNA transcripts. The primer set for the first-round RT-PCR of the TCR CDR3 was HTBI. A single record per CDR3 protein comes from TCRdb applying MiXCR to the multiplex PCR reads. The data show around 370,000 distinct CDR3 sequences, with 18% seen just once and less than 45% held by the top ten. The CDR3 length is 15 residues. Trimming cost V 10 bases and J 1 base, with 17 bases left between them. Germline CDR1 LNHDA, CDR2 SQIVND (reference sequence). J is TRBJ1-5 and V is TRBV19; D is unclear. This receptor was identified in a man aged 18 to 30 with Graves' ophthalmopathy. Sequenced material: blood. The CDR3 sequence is CATSTAGGSNQPQHF. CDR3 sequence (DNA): TGTGCCACCTCCACGGCCGGAGGCAGCAATCAGCCCCAGCATTTT.